These T cell receptor beta chains were read from a single sample in a study of cytomegalovirus exposure and HLA in healthy donors. Measured with immunoSEQ multiplex PCR; TCRdb has only the in-frame clones, and not every one. The sample yields under 250,000 clones, 90% to 95% seen once. Sequenced sample: PBMCs. These receptors came from a woman aged 18-29 years in good health and CMV-seronegative. CDR3s include the opening cysteine and the closing phenylalanine or tryptophan. D genes are given only for firm matches. Clone sizes are given selectively: once, few, many, or a class where the clone is expanded.

>-|TRBJ2-1|TRBV6-5|-
CASSLDTMNNEQFF
TGTGCCAGCAGCCTCGACACCATGAACAATGAGCAGTTCTTC
>-|TRBJ2-1|TRBV7-9|-
CASSFGAGFREQFF
TGTGCCAGCAGCTTTGGGGCCGGATTTAGAGAGCAGTTCTTC
>-|TRBJ2-7|TRBV10-3|-
CATKPPGSSYEQYF
TGTGCCACCAAGCCGCCCGGGTCCTCCTACGAGCAGTACTTC
>-|TRBJ1-1|TRBV5-1|-
CASSLTRDSEAFF
TGCGCCAGCAGCTTGACCCGGGACTCTGAAGCTTTCTTT
>TRBD1|TRBJ1-2|TRBV7-9|-
CASIQGTGAYGYTF
TGTGCCAGCATCCAAGGGACAGGGGCCTATGGCTACACCTTC
>-|TRBJ1-2|TRBV19|-
CASSIVTSDYGYTF
TGTGCCAGTAGTATTGTAACTTCGGACTATGGCTACACCTTC
>-|TRBJ1-2|TRBV5-4|-
CASSRTVEYGYTF
TGTGCCAGCAGCAGGACAGTAGAGTATGGCTACACCTTC
>TRBD1|TRBJ1-2|TRBV5-1|-
CASSLRTGGSDYGYTF
TGCGCCAGCAGCTTACGGACAGGGGGCAGTGACTATGGCTACACCTTC
>TRBD2|TRBJ2-1|TRBV27|-
CASSPITGTSGDNEQFF
TGTGCCAGCAGTCCAATAACCGGGACTAGCGGTGACAATGAGCAGTTCTTC
>TRBD2|TRBJ2-3|TRBV10-3|-
CAISEISGSDTQYF
TGTGCCATCAGTGAAATTAGCGGGAGCGATACGCAGTATTTT
>-|TRBJ2-3|TRBV6-5|-
CASSYRGTDTQYF
TGTGCCAGCAGTTATCGGGGCACAGATACGCAGTATTTT
>-|TRBJ1-3|TRBV6-6|few
CASTRNRVGNTIYF
TGTGCCAGCACCCGAAACAGGGTTGGAAACACCATATATTTT
>-|TRBJ2-2|TRBV29-1|-
CSVRSVNTGELFF
TGCAGCGTGCGGAGTGTGAACACCGGGGAGCTGTTTTTT
>-|TRBJ1-6|TRBV5-4|few
CASSLGRNSPLHF
TGTGCCAGCAGCTTAGGGAGAAATTCACCCCTCCACTTT
>-|TRBJ2-7|TRBV5-1|-
CASSPGDETDHEQYF
TGCGCCAGCAGCCCGGGGGACGAAACGGACCACGAGCAGTACTTC
>TRBD1|TRBJ2-7|TRBV30|-
CAWGLGRGLSYEQYF
TGTGCCTGGGGCCTGGGCAGGGGGTTATCCTACGAGCAGTACTTC
>-|TRBJ2-3|TRBV29-1|-
CSVLDSPTDTQYF
TGCAGCGTTCTCGACAGTCCAACAGATACGCAGTATTTT
>-|TRBJ2-5|TRBV28|once
CASSPSDSQETQYF
TGTGCCAGCAGTCCTTCAGACTCGCAAGAGACCCAGTACTTC
>TRBD1|TRBJ2-7|TRBV9|-
CASSRQGGPYEQYF
TGTGCCAGCAGCAGACAGGGGGGACCCTACGAGCAGTACTTC
>TRBD2|TRBJ2-5|TRBV19|-
CASSPGFTSGRMETQYF
TGTGCCAGTAGTCCCGGTTTTACTAGCGGGAGAATGGAGACCCAGTACTTC
>-|TRBJ2-1|TRBV5-1|-
CASSLTLTGNEQFF
TGCGCCAGCAGCTTGACCTTGACTGGCAATGAGCAGTTCTTC
>TRBD2|TRBJ2-7|TRBV9|-
CASSVVPTSYYEQYF
TGTGCCAGCAGCGTAGTCCCGACTAGCTACTACGAGCAGTACTTC
>TRBD1|TRBJ1-5|TRBV28|-
CASSSGGNQPQHF
TGTGCCAGCAGTTCAGGGGGGAATCAGCCCCAGCATTTT
>TRBD2|TRBJ2-6|TRBV19|-
CASRTSASSAGANVLTF
TGTGCCAGTCGCACTAGCGCGTCCTCTGCCGGGGCCAACGTCCTGACTTTC
>TRBD1|TRBJ2-1|TRBV7-9|-
CASSPGQGVGNEQFF
TGTGCCAGCAGCCCTGGCCAGGGGGTTGGCAATGAGCAGTTCTTC
>TRBD1|TRBJ2-7|TRBV15|-
CATSRELGQTKYEQYF
TGTGCCACCAGCAGAGAATTGGGACAGACGAAATACGAGCAGTACTTC
>-|TRBJ1-1|TRBV19|-
CASNYWGLDQQAFF
TGTGCCAGTAATTATTGGGGACTGGACCAGCAAGCTTTCTTT
>-|TRBJ2-7|TRBV9|-
CASSVEPLGEQYF
TGTGCCAGCAGCGTAGAGCCCCTCGGCGAGCAGTACTTC
>-|TRBJ1-5|TRBV14|-
CASSQDNTGQPQHF
TGTGCCAGCAGCCAAGATAACACAGGTCAGCCCCAGCATTTT
>-|TRBJ2-5|TRBV9|-
CASSVEGVPETQYF
TGTGCCAGCAGCGTAGAGGGGGTGCCGGAGACCCAGTACTTC
>-|TRBJ1-1|TRBV4-1|-
CASSQGGSMNTEAFF
TGCGCCAGCAGCCAAGGGGGCTCCATGAACACTGAAGCTTTCTTT
>-|TRBJ1-1|TRBV7-9|-
CASSPTWETEAFF
TGTGCCAGCAGCCCCACCTGGGAGACTGAAGCTTTCTTT
>-|TRBJ2-7|TRBV19|-
CASMVSGSGYEQYF
TGTGCCAGTATGGTCTCGGGGAGCGGTTACGAGCAGTACTTC
>-|TRBJ2-1|TRBV6-1|-
CASSGTTGAHNEQFF
TGTGCCAGCAGCGGGACTACGGGGGCCCACAATGAGCAGTTCTTC
>-|TRBJ2-2|TRBV15|-
CATSRDGVQGYTGELFF
TGTGCCACCAGCAGAGATGGTGTCCAGGGTTACACCGGGGAGCTGTTTTTT
>TRBD1|TRBJ2-1|TRBV11-3|-
CASSLGQGLEQFF
TGTGCCAGCAGCTTGGGACAGGGGTTGGAACAGTTCTTC
>-|TRBJ2-5|TRBV10-1|-
CASSEGQRKIWGETQYF
TGCGCCAGCAGTGAGGGACAGAGAAAAATTTGGGGGGAGACCCAGTACTTC